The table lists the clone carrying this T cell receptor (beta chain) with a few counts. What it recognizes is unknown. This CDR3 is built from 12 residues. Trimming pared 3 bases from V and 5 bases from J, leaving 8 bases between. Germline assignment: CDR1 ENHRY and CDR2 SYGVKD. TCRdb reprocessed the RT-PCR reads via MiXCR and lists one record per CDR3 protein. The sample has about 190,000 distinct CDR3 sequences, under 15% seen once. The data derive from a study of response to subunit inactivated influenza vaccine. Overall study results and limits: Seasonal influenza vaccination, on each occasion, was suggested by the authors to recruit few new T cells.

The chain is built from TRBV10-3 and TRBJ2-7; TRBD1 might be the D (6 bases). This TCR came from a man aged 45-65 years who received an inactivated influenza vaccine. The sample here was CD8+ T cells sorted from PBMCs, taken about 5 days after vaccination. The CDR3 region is CAISEGGNEQYF. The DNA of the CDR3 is TGTGCCATCAGTGAAGGGGGTAACGAGCAGTACTTC.